This TCR beta chain was sequenced for a study of T cell repertoires in ileal Crohn's disease. Study-wide background: Surgery for a complication: stricturing in about 60%, penetrating in approximately 39%. About half received postoperative treatment, some 10 with thiopurines and under 20 anti-TNF.

Remarks on this clone: The antigen is not known.

The trim removed 5 bases at V and 2 bases at J, leaving 17 bases unmatched. The CDR3 is made up of 18 amino acids. Germline CDR1 and CDR2: WNHNN and SYGVQD (reference sequence). The repertoire was sequenced with immunoSEQ multiplex PCR; TCRdb's copy has only in-frame clones and lacks some. The data show 5,400 or so clones, roughly 80% seen once. Study-wide results and limits: All patients with clonality above 26.8% had endoscopic recurrence. Clonal expansions were more frequent in active smokers than non-smokers at surgery.

The sequenced sample was ileal tissue. This sequence joins TRBV10-1 and TRBJ1-1; 7 nucleotides agree with TRBD1. This sequence was found in an adult with Crohn's disease. In DNA, the CDR3 is TGCGCCAGCAGTAACCGGGTTGGGCAGGGGGGACCTAACACTGAAGCTTTCTTT. Protein: CASSNRVGQGGPNTEAFF.